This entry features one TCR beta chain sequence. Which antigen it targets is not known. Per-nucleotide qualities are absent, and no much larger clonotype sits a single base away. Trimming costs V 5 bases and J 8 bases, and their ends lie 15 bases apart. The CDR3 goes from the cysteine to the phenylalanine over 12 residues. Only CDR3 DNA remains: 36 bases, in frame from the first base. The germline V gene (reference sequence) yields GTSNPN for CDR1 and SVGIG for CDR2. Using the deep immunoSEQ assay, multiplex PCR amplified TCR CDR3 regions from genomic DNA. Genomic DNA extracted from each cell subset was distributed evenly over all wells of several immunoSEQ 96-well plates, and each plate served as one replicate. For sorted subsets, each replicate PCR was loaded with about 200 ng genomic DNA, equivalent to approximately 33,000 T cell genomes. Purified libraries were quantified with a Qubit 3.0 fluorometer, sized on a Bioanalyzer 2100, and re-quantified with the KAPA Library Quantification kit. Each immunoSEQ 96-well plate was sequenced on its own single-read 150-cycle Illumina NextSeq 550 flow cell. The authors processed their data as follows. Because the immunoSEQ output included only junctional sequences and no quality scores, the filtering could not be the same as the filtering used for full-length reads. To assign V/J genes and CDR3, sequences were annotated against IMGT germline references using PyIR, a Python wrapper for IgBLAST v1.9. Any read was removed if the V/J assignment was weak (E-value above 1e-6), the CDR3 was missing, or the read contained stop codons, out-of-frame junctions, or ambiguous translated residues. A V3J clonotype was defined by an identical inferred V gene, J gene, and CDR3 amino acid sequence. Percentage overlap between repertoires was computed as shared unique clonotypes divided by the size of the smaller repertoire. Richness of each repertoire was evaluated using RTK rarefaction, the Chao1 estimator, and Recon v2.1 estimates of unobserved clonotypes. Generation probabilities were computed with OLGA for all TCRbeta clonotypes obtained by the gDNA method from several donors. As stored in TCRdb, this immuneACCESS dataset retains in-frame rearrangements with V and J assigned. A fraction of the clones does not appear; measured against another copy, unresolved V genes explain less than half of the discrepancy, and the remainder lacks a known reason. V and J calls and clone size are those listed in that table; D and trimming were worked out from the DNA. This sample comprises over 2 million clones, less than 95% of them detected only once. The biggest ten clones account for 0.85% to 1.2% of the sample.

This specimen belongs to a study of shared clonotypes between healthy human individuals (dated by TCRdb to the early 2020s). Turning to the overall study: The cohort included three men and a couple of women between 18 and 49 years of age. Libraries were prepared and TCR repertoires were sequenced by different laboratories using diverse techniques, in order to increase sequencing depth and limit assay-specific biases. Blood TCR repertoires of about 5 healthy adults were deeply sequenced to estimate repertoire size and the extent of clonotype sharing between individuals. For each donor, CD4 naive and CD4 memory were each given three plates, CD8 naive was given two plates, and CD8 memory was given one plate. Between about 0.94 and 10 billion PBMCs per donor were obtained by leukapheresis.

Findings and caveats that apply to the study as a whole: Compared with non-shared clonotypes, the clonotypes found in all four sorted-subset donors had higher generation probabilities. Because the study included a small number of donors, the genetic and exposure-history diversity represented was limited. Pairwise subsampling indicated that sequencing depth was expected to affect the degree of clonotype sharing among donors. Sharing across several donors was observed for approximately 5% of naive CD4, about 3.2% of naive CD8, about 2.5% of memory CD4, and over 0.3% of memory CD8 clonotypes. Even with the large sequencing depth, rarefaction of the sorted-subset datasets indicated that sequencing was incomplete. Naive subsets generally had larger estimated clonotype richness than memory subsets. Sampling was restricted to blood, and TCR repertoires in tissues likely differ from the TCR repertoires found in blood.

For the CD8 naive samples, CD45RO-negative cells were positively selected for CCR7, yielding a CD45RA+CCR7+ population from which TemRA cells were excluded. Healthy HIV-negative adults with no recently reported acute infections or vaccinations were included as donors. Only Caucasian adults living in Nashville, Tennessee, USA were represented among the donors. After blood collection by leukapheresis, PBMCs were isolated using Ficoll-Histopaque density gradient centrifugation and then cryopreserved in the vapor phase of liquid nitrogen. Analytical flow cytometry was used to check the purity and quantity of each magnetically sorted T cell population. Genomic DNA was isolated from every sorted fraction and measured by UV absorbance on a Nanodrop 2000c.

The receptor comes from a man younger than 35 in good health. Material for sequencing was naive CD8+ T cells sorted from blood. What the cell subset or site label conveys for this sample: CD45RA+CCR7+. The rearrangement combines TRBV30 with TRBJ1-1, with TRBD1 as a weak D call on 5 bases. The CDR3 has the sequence CAWEDTGPEAFF. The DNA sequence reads TGTGCCTGGGAGGACACAGGCCCCGAAGCTTTCTTT. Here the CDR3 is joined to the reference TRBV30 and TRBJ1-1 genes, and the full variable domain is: SQTIHQWPATLVQPVGSPLSLECTVEGTSNPNLYWYRQAAGRGLQLLFYSVGIGQISSEVPQNLSASRPQDRQFILSSKKLLLSDSGFYLCAWEDTGPEAFFGQGTRLTVV.